This T cell receptor beta chain derives from a study of blood T cell repertoires in COVID-19. CDR1 and CDR2 from the germline V gene are MNHEY and SVGAGI. There are 15 residues in the CDR3. The V and J ends lost 6 bases and 5 bases, in that order; junction bases with no gene match: 13. Measured with immunoSEQ multiplex PCR; TCRdb has only the in-frame clones, and not every one. In the table there are roughly 230,000 clones, about 90% of which are singletons. The sequenced sample consisted of peripheral blood. This TCR was recovered from a woman aged 55-69 years with COVID-19, enrolled during active disease. The chain recombines TRBV6-5 with TRBJ2-7, with TRBD1 matching 7 bases. The CDR3: CASSSTRDSIHEQYF. CDR3 nucleotide sequence: TGTGCCAGCAGCTCGACCCGGGACAGCATCCACGAGCAGTACTTC.